This TCR beta chain was observed in a study of type 1 and type 2 diabetes patients. Study-level background: The cohort mixed type 1 diabetes, type 2 diabetes and nondiabetic donors.

This clonotype has ten or more counts. Amplification started from genomic DNA. A primer set of 30 forward and 13 reverse primers amplified the CDR3. MiXCR was run by TCRdb on the multiplex PCR reads, yielding one entry per CDR3 protein. The data hold fewer than 350,000 distinct CDR3 sequences, with roughly 50% observed a single time. Each diabetic donor fulfilled classification criteria for either type 1 or type 2. Approximately 10 milliliters of peripheral blood were collected from each participant. This TCR came from a man between 18 and 29 years old with type 2 diabetes. The sample taken for sequencing was peripheral blood mononuclear cells (PBMCs).

The DNA of the CDR3 is TGCGCCAGCAGCGATAGCGGGGGCATTCCAGAGACCCAGTACTTC. Translated, it gives CASSDSGGIPETQYF. J is TRBJ2-5 and V is TRBV10-1; TRBD2 agrees at 9 bases. The CDR3 is made up of 15 amino acids. Germline CDR1 WNHNN, CDR2 SYGVQD (reference sequence). V gave up 6 bases and J gave up 4 bases; unmatched junction bases: 9.